This T cell receptor beta chain was captured in a study of T cells in Graves' hyperthyroidism and ophthalmopathy. Study-wide background: Peripheral blood specimens were obtained at initial diagnosis, prior to any treatment. Findings and limits, study-wide: Blood shared most expanded thyroid clonotypes above 0.001.

Exclusion of a patient resulted from uncontrolled infection, other autoimmune disease, pregnancy or lactation. Diagnoses were established using clinical symptoms, serum thyroxine and TRAb, thyroid ultrasound and orbital computed tomography. Concerning this clonotype itself: The antigen is not known.

RNA transcripts gave rise to amplified TCR beta CDR3 regions. The TCR CDR3 first-round RT-PCR relied on the HTBI primer set. TCRdb ran MiXCR on the multiplex PCR reads and lists one entry per CDR3 protein. The repertoire holds over 250,000 distinct CDR3 sequences, with 17% as singletons. This TCR was sampled from a woman in her fifties or sixties with Graves' ophthalmopathy. Sequenced: blood.

The DNA for the CDR3 is TGTGCCTGGACTAGCGGGAGCTACGAGCAGTACTTC. This sequence encodes CAWTSGSYEQYF. The V and J genes are TRBV30 and TRBJ2-7, with 10 bases fitting TRBD2. CDR1 and CDR2 from the germline V gene are GTSNPN and SVGIG (reference sequence). J was trimmed by 3 bases and V by 4 bases; bases with no gene match: 0. This CDR3 has 12 amino acids.